This T cell receptor (beta chain) was sequenced during a study of blood T cell repertoires in COVID-19. A single count supports this clone. Assay: immunoSEQ multiplex PCR; the TCRdb copy retains only in-frame clones and omits some. Of tens of thousands of clones listed, 75% to 90% are singletons. V was clipped by 6 bases and J by 6 bases; unmatched bases: 16. CDR1 is MNHEY, CDR2 SMNVEV, per germline (reference sequence). The CDR3 is 16 amino acids. This clonotype originated in a woman aged 50 to 65 with active or convalescent COVID-19. What was sequenced was peripheral blood. The chain couples TRBV27 to TRBJ1-2; TRBD1 matches 7 bases. CDR3 bases: TGTGCCAGCAGCCTTAACCGGGACAGCCCTATCGATGGCTACACCTTC. This codes for CASSLNRDSPIDGYTF.